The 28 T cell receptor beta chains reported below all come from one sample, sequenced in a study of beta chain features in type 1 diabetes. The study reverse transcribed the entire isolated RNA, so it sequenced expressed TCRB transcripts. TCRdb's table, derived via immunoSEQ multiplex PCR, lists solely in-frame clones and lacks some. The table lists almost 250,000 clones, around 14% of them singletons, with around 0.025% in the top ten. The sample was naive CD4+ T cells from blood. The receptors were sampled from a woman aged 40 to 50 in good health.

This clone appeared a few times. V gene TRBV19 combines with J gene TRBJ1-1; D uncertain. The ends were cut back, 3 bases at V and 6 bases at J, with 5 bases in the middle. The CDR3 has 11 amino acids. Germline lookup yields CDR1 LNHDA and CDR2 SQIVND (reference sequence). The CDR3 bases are TGTGCCAGTAGTATGGGAGCTGAAGCTTTCTTT. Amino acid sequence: CASSMGAEAFF.

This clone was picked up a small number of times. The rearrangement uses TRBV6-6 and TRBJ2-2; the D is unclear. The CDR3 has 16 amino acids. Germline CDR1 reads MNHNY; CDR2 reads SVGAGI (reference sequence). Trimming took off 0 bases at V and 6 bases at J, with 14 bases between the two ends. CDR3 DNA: TGTGCCAGCAGTTACTCGACAAATCCGGCCTCCGGGGAGCTGTTTTTT. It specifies CASSYSTNPASGELFF.

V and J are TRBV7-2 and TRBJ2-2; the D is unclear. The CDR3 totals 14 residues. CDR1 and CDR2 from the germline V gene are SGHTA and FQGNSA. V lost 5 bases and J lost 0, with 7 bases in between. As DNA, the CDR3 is TGTGCCAGCAGCATTACATCGAACACCGGGGAGCTGTTTTTT. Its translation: CASSITSNTGELFF.

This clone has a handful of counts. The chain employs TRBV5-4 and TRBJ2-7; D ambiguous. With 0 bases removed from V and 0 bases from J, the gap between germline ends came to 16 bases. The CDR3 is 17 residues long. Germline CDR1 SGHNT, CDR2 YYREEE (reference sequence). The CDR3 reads CASSLGGLRSPSYEQYF. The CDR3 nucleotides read TGTGCCAGCAGCTTGGGAGGCCTCCGGTCTCCCTCCTACGAGCAGTACTTC.

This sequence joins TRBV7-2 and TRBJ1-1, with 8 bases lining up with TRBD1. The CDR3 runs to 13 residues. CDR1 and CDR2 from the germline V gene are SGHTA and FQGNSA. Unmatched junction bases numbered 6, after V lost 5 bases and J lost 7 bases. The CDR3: CASSRPGGREAFF. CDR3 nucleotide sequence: TGTGCCAGCAGCCGTCCAGGGGGCCGTGAAGCTTTCTTT.

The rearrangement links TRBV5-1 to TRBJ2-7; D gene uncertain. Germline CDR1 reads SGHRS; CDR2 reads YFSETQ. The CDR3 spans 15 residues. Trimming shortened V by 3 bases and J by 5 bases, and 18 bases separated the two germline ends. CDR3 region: CASSSGSGYRNEQYF. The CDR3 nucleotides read TGCGCCAGCAGCTCTGGGTCCGGGTATAGAAACGAGCAGTACTTC.

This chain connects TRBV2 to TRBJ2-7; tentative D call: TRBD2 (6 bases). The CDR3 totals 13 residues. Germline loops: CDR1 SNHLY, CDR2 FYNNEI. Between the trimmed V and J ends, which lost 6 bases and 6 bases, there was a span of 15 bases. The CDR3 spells CASRLGGASEQYF. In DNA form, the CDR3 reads TGTGCCAGCAGACTCGGAGGGGCCAGCGAGCAGTACTTC.

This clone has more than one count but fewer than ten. CDR3 protein: CASRAQGAGETQYF. The CDR3 region has the DNA TGTGCCAGCAGAGCACAGGGGGCGGGGGAGACCCAGTACTTC. The gene calls are TRBV27 and TRBJ2-5, with 9 bases lining up with TRBD1. Per the germline V gene, CDR1 is MNHEY and CDR2 is SMNVEV (reference sequence). J lost 5 bases, V lost 6 bases, and 7 bases had no gene match. The CDR3 totals 14 residues.

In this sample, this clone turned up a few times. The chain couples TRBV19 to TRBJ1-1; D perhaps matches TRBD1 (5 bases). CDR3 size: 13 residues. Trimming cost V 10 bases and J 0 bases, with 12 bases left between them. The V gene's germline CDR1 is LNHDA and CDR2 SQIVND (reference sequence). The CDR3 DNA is TGTGCCACCCGTAGACAGTTGAACACTGAAGCTTTCTTT. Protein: CATRRQLNTEAFF.

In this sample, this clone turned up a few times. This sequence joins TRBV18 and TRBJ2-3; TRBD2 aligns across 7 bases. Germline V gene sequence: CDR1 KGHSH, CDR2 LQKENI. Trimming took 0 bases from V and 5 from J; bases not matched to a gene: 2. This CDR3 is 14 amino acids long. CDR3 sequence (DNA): TGTGCCAGCTCACCACCGTTAGCGGGAGATACGCAGTATTTT. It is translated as CASSPPLAGDTQYF.

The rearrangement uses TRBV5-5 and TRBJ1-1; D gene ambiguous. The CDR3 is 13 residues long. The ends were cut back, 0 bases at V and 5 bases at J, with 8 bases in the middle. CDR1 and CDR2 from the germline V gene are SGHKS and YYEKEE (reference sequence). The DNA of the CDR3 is TGTGCCAGCAGCTTGGCAATGGAGACTGAAGCTTTCTTT. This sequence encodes CASSLAMETEAFF.

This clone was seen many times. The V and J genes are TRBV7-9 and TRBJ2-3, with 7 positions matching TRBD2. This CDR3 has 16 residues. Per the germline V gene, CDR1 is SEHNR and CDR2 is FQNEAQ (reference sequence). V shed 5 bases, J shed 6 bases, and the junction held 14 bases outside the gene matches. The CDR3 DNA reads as TGTGCCAGCAGCCCCCGGACTAGAGGTACGGGGGATACGCAGTATTTT. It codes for CASSPRTRGTGDTQYF.

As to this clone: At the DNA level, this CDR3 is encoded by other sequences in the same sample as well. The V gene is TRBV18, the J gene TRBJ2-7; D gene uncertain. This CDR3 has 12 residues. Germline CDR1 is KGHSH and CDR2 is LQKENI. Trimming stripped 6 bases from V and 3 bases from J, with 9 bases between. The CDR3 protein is CASSPGGYEQYF. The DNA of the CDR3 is TGTGCCAGCTCGCCGGGTGGCTACGAGCAGTACTTC.

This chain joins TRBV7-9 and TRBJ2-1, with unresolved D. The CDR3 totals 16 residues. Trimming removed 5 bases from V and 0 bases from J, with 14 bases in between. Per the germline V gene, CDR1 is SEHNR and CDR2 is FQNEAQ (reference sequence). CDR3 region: CASSPRGGYSYNEQFF. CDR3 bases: TGTGCCAGCAGCCCCAGAGGCGGTTACTCCTACAATGAGCAGTTCTTC.

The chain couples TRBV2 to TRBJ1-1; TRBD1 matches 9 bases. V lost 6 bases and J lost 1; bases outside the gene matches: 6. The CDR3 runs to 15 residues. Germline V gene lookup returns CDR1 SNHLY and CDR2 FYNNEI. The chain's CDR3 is CASRDRGYRNTEAFF. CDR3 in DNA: TGTGCCAGCAGGGACAGGGGTTACAGGAACACTGAAGCTTTCTTT.

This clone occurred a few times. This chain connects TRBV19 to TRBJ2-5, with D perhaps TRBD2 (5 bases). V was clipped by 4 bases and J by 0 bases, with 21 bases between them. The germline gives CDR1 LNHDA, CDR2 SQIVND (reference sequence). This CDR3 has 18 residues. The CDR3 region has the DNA TGTGCCAGTAGTACCGTGTTTAGTTCGGCGGGCGACCAAGAGACCCAGTACTTC. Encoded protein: CASSTVFSSAGDQETQYF.

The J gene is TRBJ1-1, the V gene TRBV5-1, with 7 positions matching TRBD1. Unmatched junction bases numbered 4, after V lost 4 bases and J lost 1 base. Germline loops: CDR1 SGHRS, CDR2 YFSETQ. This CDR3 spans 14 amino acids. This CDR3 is CASSQTGSNTEAFF. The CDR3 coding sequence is TGCGCCAGCAGCCAGACAGGGTCGAACACTGAAGCTTTCTTT. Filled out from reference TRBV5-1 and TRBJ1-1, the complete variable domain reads KAGVTQTPRYLIKTRGQQVTLSCSPISGHRSVSWYQQTPGQGLQFLFEYFSETQRNKGNFPGRFSGRQFSNSRSEMNVSTLELGDSALYLCASSQTGSNTEAFFGQGTRLTVV.

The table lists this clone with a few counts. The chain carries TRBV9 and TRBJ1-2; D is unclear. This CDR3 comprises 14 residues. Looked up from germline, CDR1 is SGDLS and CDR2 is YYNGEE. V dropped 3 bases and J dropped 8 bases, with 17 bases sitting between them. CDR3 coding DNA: TGTGCCAGCAGCGCCCCCCAAACCTTCCGGGGCTACACCTTC. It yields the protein CASSAPQTFRGYTF.

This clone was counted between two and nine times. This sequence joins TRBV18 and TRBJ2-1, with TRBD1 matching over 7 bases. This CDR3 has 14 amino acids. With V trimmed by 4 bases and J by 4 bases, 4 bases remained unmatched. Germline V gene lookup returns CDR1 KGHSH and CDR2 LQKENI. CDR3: CASSLDREYNEQFF. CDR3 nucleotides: TGTGCCAGCTCACTCGACAGGGAGTACAATGAGCAGTTCTTC. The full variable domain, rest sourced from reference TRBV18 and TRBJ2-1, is NAGVMQNPRHLVRRRGQEARLRCSPMKGHSHVYWYRQLPEEGLKFMVYLQKENIIDESGMPKERFSAEFPKEGPSILRIQQVVRGDSAAYFCASSLDREYNEQFFGPGTRLTVL.

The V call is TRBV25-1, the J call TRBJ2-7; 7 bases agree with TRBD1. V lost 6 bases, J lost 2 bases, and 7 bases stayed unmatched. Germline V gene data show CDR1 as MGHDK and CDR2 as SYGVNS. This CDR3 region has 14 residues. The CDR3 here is CASRLDRPPYEQYF. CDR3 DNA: TGTGCCAGCAGGCTGGACAGGCCTCCCTACGAGCAGTACTTC.

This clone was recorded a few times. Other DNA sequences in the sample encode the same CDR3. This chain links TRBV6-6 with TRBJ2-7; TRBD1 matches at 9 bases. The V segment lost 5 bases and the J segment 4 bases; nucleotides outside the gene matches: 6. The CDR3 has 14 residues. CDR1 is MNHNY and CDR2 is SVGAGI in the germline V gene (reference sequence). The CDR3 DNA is TGTGCCAGCAGTGCCGGGACAGGGACGTACGAGCAGTACTTC. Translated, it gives CASSAGTGTYEQYF.

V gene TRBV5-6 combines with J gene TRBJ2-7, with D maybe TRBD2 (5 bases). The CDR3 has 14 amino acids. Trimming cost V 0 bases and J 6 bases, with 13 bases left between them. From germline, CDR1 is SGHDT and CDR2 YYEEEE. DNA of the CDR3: TGTGCCAGCAGCTTGGAACGGGGTTTGGGCGAGCAGTACTTC. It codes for CASSLERGLGEQYF.

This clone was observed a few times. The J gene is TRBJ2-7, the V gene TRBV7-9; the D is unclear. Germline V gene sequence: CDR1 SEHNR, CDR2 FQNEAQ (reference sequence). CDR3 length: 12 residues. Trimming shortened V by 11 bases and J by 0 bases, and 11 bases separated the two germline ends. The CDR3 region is CALATNSYEQYF. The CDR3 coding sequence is TGTGCCTTAGCTACCAACTCCTACGAGCAGTACTTC.

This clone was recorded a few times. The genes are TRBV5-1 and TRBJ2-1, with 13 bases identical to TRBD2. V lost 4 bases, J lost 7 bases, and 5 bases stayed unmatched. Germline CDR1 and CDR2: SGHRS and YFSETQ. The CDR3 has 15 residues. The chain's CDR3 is CASSQGLAGANEQFF. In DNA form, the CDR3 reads TGCGCCAGCAGCCAAGGACTAGCGGGGGCGAATGAGCAGTTCTTC.

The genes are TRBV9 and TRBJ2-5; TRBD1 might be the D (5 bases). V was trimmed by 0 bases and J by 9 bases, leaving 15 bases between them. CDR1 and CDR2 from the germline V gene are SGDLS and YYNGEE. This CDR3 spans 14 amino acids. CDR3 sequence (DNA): TGTGCCAGCAGCGTAGCGGCGGTACAAGGGGCCCAGTACTTC. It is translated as CASSVAAVQGAQYF.

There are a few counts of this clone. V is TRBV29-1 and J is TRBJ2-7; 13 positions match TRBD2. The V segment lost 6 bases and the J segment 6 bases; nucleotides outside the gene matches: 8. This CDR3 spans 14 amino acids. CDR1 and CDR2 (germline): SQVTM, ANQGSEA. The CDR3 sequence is CSVAGLAGAGEQYF. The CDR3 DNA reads TGCAGCGTGGCCGGACTAGCGGGGGCTGGCGAGCAGTACTTC.

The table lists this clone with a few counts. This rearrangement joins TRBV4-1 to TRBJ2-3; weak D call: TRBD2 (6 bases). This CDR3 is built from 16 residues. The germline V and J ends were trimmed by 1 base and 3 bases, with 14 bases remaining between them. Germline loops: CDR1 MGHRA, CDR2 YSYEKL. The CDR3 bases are TGCGCCAGCAGCCAAGGGCCTAGCGTTGGGACAGATACGCAGTATTTT. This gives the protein CASSQGPSVGTDTQYF.

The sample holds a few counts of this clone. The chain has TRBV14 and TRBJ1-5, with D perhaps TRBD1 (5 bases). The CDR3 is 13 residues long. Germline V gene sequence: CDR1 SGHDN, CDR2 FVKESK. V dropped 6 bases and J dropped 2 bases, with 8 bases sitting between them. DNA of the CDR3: TGTGCCAGCAGTCTGACAGGCAATCAGCCCCAGCATTTT. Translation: CASSLTGNQPQHF.